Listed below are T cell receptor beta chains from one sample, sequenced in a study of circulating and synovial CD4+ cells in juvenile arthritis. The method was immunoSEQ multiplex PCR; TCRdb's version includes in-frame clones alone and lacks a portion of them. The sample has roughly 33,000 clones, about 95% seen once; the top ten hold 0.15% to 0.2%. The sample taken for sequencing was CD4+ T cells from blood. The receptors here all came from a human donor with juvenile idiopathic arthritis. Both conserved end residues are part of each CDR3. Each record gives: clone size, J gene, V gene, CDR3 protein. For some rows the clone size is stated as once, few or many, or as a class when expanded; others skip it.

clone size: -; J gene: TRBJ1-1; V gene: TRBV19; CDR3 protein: CASSNRVGNTEAFF
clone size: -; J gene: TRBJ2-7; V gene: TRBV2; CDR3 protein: CASSGDSSSYEQYF
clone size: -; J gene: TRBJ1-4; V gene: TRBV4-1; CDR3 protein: CASSRTGTVNEKLFF
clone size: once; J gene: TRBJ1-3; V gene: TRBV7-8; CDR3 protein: CASSFGATAGNTIYF
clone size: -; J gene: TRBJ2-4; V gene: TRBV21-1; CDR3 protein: CASSIYDLAKNIQYF
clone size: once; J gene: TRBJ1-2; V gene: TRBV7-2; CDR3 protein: CASSLEISGAYGYTF
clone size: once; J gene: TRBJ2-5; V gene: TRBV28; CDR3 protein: CASSPRTGQGETQYF
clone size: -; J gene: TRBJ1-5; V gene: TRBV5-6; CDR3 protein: CASSLGGPLLNQPQHF
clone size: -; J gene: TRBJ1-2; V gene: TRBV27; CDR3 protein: CASSFGAGYGYTF
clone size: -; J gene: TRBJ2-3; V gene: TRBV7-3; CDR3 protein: CASSPGLSTDTQYF
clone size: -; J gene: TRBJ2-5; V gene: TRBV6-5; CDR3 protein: CASGGGGGRETQYF
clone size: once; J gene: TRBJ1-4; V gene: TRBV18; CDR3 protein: CASSSGPNEKLFF
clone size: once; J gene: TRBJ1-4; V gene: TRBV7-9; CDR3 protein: CASSKRQGTTNEKLFF
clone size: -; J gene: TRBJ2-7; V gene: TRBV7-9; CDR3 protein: CASSSLAGTGATAYEQYF
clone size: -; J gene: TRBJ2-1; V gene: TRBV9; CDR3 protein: CASSIRDRGLSGAYNEQFF
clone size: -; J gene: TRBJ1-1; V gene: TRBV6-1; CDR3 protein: CASRLPVNTEAFF
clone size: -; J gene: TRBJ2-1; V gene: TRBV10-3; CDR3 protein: CAISPGQPTSNEQFF
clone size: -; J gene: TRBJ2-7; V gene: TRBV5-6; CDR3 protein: CASSKRRYYEQYF
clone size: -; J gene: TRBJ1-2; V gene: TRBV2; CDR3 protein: CASSPDRGGYGYTF
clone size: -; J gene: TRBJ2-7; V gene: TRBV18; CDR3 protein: CASSPQPGQGYEQYF
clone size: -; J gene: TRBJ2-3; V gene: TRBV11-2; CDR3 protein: CASSLLNQGSDTQYF
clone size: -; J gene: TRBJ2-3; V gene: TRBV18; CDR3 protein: CASSPKLAGARSSTDTQYF
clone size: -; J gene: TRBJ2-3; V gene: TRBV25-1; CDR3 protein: CASSVMGRGDTQYF
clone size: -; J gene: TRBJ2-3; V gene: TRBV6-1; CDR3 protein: CASRAPGQGTDTQYF